The 22 T cell receptor beta chains reported below all come from one sample, sequenced in a study of blood T cell repertoires in COVID-19. Only in-frame clones appear in the TCRdb table, and some are missing; sequencing was by immunoSEQ multiplex PCR. The data contain over 100,000 clones, 80% to 90% of them singletons. Sequenced: peripheral blood. Every receptor here comes from an elderly woman with active or convalescent COVID-19.

This clone was seen a single time. A read error may account for a junction end that differs from germline. The chain links TRBV28 to TRBJ1-1, with TRBD1 identical over 8 bases. Germline CDR1 reads MDHEN; CDR2 reads SYDVKM. The CDR3 has 15 residues. Here the CDR3 reads CTSSFAQGVYTEAFF. DNA for the CDR3: TGTACCAGCAGTTTTGCACAGGGGGTGTACACTGAAGCTTTCTTT.

Comment on this clone: The sample carries other DNA sequences with the same CDR3. V is TRBV10-3 and J is TRBJ2-3; TRBD1 matches 10 bases. The CDR3 totals 14 residues. Germline trimming cut 8 bases from V and 0 bases from J; bases unmatched to any gene: 2. CDR1 is ENHRY, CDR2 SYGVKD, per germline. In DNA form, the CDR3 reads TGTGCCATCGGGGGACAGGGGAGCACAGATACGCAGTATTTT. It translates to CAIGGQGSTDTQYF.

This chain uses TRBV12-5 with TRBJ1-2, with D perhaps matching TRBD1 (6 bases). This CDR3 has 14 amino acids. V was trimmed by 3 bases and J by 5 bases, leaving 13 bases between them. Per the germline V gene, CDR1 is LGHNT and CDR2 is FRNRAP. This CDR3 reads CASGFPDSNYGYTF. The CDR3 DNA reads TGTGCTAGTGGTTTCCCGGACAGCAATTATGGCTACACCTTC.

The chain couples TRBV10-3 to TRBJ2-2; 10 bases map to TRBD2. This CDR3 is built from 17 residues. CDR1 ENHRY and CDR2 SYGVKD come from the germline V gene. V shed 0 bases, J shed 1 base, and the junction held 2 bases outside the gene matches. CDR3 amino acids: CAISESLAGGNTGELFF. The CDR3 nucleotides read TGTGCCATCAGTGAGTCGTTAGCGGGAGGGAACACCGGGGAGCTGTTTTTT.

This chain joins TRBV24-1 and TRBJ2-3; D might be TRBD1 (6 bases). The CDR3 contains 15 residues. Looked up from germline, CDR1 is KGHDR and CDR2 is SFDVKD. V was shortened by 7 bases and J by 0 bases, with 13 bases between the two germline ends. The CDR3: CATRGAATSTDTQYF. In DNA, the CDR3 is TGTGCCACCAGGGGGGCAGCGACTAGCACAGATACGCAGTATTTT.

The rearrangement uses TRBV9 and TRBJ1-3; 10 bases map to TRBD1. The CDR3 is made up of 18 amino acids. The germline V gene encodes CDR1 SGDLS and CDR2 YYNGEE. V dropped 3 bases and J dropped 3; count of bases not matched to a gene: 12. The DNA of the CDR3 is TGTGCCAGCAGCGGGGGACCGGGACAGGGGCTCTATGGAAACACCATATATTTT. This sequence encodes CASSGGPGQGLYGNTIYF.

The V call is TRBV5-8, the J call TRBJ1-2; the match to TRBD1 covers 8 bases. J was trimmed by 6 bases and V by 3 bases; bases with no gene match: 4. There are 13 residues in the CDR3. Germline V gene lookup returns CDR1 SGHTS and CDR2 YDEGEE. The CDR3 DNA sequence: TGTGCCAGCAGCTGGCAGGGGGCCCATGGCTACACCTTC. Protein sequence: CASSWQGAHGYTF.

This clone was observed a handful of times. V is TRBV9 and J is TRBJ2-1, with D possibly TRBD2 on 6 matching bases. Trimming took 0 bases from V and 8 from J, leaving 12 bases between them. This CDR3 is built from 14 residues. CDR1 and CDR2 from the germline V gene are SGDLS and YYNGEE. As DNA, the CDR3 is TGTGCCAGCAGCGTAGACGGGAGCGGAGATGAGCAGTTCTTC. Encoded protein: CASSVDGSGDEQFF.

V usage is TRBV6-4 and J usage is TRBJ2-7; 7 bases match TRBD2. V was clipped by 4 bases and J by 4 bases; unmatched bases: 7. In germline, CDR1 is MRHNA, CDR2 SNTAGT. The CDR3 is 14 residues long. CDR3 sequence reads: CASSVRSGPYEQYF. In DNA, the CDR3 is TGTGCCAGCAGTGTACGTAGCGGGCCTTACGAGCAGTACTTC.

The V call is TRBV20-1, the J call TRBJ2-7; D is undetermined. CDR3 length equals 10 residues. Germline V gene lookup returns CDR1 DFQATT and CDR2 SNEGSKA (reference sequence). The germline V and J ends were trimmed by 5 bases and 7 bases, with 9 bases remaining between them. For the CDR3, the DNA is TGCAGTGCTCCTAGAGATGAGCAGTACTTC. It specifies CSAPRDEQYF.

The chain carries TRBV9 and TRBJ1-1, with 7 bases aligning to TRBD1. V shed 4 bases and J 4 bases; nucleotides not matched to a gene: 1. CDR3 length: 12 amino acids. Per the germline V gene, CDR1 is SGDLS and CDR2 is YYNGEE. Here the CDR3 DNA reads TGTGCCAGCAGCAGGGGGCCCACTGAAGCTTTCTTT. It specifies CASSRGPTEAFF.

V is TRBV21-1 and J is TRBJ1-6. TRBV21-1 is a pseudogene locus. This CDR3 is 14 amino acids long. The CDR3 region is CASRGGSYNSPLHF. CDR3 DNA: TGTGCCAGCAGGGGGGGCTCCTATAATTCACCCCTCCACTTT.

The rearrangement links TRBV5-1 to TRBJ1-1, with D uncertain. The CDR3 has 14 residues. The germline V gene encodes CDR1 SGHRS and CDR2 YFSETQ. V lost 0 bases to trimming and J lost 6 bases, with 12 bases between them. CDR3 in DNA: TGCGCCAGCAGCTTGGAGCGGGTGTCGGCTGAAGCTTTCTTT. Protein: CASSLERVSAEAFF. Supplemented by reference TRBV5-1 and TRBJ1-1, the full variable domain reads KAGVTQTPRYLIKTRGQQVTLSCSPISGHRSVSWYQQTPGQGLQFLFEYFSETQRNKGNFPGRFSGRQFSNSRSEMNVSTLELGDSALYLCASSLERVSAEAFFGQGTRLTVV.

V is TRBV5-5 and J is TRBJ1-6; the D gene is possibly TRBD1 (5 bases). Germline CDR1 reads SGHKS; CDR2 reads YYEKEE (reference sequence). Trimming stripped 2 bases from V and 0 bases from J, with 9 bases between. This CDR3 is built from 16 residues. In DNA, the CDR3 is TGTGCCAGCAGCTTCAGGGAATCCTCCTATAATTCACCCCTCCACTTT. It yields the protein CASSFRESSYNSPLHF.

The chain uses TRBV4-2 and TRBJ2-6; D gene unclear. CDR3 size: 15 residues. Germline loops: CDR1 LGHNA, CDR2 YNFKEQ. Trimming removed 4 bases from V and 2 bases from J, with 9 bases in between. CDR3 DNA sequence: TGTGCCAGCAGCCCCGGTCTGGCTGGGGCCAACGTCCTGACTTTC. Protein sequence: CASSPGLAGANVLTF.

This CDR3 reads CASSFDQPQHF. DNA for the CDR3: TGTGCCAGCAGTTTCGATCAGCCCCAGCATTTT. The chain links TRBV28 to TRBJ1-5, with unresolved D. The CDR3 totals 11 residues. Germline V gene lookup returns CDR1 MDHEN and CDR2 SYDVKM. The ends were cut back, 3 bases at V and 5 bases at J, with 2 bases in the middle.

This clone was seen a single time. The chain recombines TRBV5-4 with TRBJ2-7, with 9 bases matching TRBD2. The CDR3 covers 16 residues. V was pared by 5 bases and J by 2 bases, with 11 bases of the junction left unmatched. Germline V gene lookup returns CDR1 SGHNT and CDR2 YYREEE (reference sequence). This CDR3 reads CASSLKAGGPPYEQYF. CDR3 DNA sequence: TGTGCCAGCAGTTTGAAAGCGGGAGGACCACCCTACGAGCAGTACTTC.

The chain joins TRBV2 to TRBJ1-1; D is uncertain. The V and J ends lost 10 bases and 4 bases respectively, with 22 bases between them. In germline, CDR1 is SNHLY, CDR2 FYNNEI. This CDR3 is 15 amino acids long. The DNA for the CDR3 is TGTGCCACCCGACTCTCACGCGGTGGAGGCACTGAAGCTTTCTTT. It encodes CATRLSRGGGTEAFF.

The chain recombines TRBV9 with TRBJ1-5; no clear D gene. Looked up from germline, CDR1 is SGDLS and CDR2 is YYNGEE. V was trimmed by 0 bases and J by 0 bases, leaving 4 bases between them. The CDR3 is 14 amino acids. CDR3 DNA sequence: TGTGCCAGCAGCGTAGGTAATAGCAATCAGCCCCAGCATTTT. Residues: CASSVGNSNQPQHF.

The V call is TRBV28, the J call TRBJ2-1; a possible D gene is TRBD1 (6 bases). The CDR3 has 13 residues. Germline-derived CDR1 and CDR2 are MDHEN and SYDVKM. The V end lost 6 bases, the J end lost 6 bases, and 12 bases lay between the germline ends. This CDR3 is CASSPDRINEQFF. CDR3 DNA sequence: TGTGCCAGCAGCCCAGACAGGATCAATGAGCAGTTCTTC.

The chain couples TRBV11-2 to TRBJ1-5; 9 bases are shared with TRBD1. The CDR3 sequence is 16 residues long. J lost 4 bases, V lost 1 base, and 5 bases had no gene match. The V gene's germline CDR1 is SGHAT and CDR2 FQNNGV. This CDR3 is CASSLAGTGTNQPQHF. The CDR3 nucleotides read TGTGCCAGCAGCTTAGCTGGGACAGGGACGAATCAGCCCCAGCATTTT.

The chain employs TRBV19 and TRBJ1-2; the match to TRBD1 covers 9 bases. This CDR3 has 14 residues. Trimming took 5 bases from V and 3 from J; bases not matched to a gene: 4. In germline, CDR1 is LNHDA, CDR2 SQIVND (reference sequence). The chain's CDR3 is CASSGQGLDYGYTF. The CDR3 DNA is TGTGCCAGTAGTGGACAGGGGTTGGACTATGGCTACACCTTC.